This T cell receptor (beta chain) was identified during a study of identical twins. TCRdb re-analysed the 5' RACE reads in MiXCR, keeping a single row per CDR3 protein. The sample has around 550,000 distinct CDR3 sequences, approximately 14% seen once. This clonotype was counted a few times. J gave up 6 bases and V 6 bases, and 10 bases lay outside the gene matches. The CDR3 loop spans 14 amino acids. Germline CDR1 reads SGHRS; CDR2 reads YFSETQ. The sample was also linked to a second study, of yellow fever vaccine responses in identical twins. From that report: As reported, the vaccine T cell response of twins seemed partly convergent and partly personalized.

J is TRBJ2-3 and V is TRBV5-1; TRBD1 matches 7 bases. The sequencing input was CD4+ T cells sorted from blood. The receptor was isolated from a woman in her late teens or twenties in good health. The CDR3 DNA reads as TGCGCCAGCAACCCGGGACAGTGGACTGATACGCAGTATTTT. It is translated as CASNPGQWTDTQYF.